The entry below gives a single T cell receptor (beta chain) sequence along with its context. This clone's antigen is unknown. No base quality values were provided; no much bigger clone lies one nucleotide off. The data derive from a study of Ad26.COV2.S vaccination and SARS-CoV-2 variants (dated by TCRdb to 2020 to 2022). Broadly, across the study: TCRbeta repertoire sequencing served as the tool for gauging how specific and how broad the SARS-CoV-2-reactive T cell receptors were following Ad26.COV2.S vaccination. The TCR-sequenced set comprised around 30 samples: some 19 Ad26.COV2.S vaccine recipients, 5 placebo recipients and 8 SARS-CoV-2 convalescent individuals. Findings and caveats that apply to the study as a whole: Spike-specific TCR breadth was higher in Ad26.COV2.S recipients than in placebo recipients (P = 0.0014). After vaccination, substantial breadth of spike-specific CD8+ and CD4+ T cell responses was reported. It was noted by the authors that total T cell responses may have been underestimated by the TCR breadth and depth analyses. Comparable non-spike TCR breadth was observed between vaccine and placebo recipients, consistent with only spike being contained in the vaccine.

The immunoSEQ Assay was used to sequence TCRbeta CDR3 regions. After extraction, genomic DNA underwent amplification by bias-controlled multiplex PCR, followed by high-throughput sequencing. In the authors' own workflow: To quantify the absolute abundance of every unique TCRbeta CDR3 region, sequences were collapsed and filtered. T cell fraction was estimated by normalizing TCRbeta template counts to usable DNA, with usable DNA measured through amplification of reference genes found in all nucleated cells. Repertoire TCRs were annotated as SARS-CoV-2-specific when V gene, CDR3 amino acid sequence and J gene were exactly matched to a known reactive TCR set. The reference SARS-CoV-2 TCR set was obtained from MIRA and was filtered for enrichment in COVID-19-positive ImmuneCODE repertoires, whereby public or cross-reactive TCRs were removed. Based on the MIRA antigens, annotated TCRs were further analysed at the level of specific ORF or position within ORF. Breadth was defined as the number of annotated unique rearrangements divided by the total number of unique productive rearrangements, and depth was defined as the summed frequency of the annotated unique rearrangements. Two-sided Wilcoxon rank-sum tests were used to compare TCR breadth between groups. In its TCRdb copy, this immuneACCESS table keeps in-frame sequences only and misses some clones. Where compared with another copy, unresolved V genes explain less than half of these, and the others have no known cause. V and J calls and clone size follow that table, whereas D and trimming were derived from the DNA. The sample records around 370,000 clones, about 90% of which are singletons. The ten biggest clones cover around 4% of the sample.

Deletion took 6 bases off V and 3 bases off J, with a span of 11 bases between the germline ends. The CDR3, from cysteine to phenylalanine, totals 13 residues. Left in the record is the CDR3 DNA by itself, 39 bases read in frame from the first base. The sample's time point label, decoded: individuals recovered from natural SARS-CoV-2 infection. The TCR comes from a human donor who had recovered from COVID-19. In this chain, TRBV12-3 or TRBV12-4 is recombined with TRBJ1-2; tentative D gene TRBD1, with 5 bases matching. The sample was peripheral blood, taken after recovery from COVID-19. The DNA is TGTGCCAGCAGCGCCGGGACGGACTATGGCTACACCTTC. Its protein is CASSAGTDYGYTF.